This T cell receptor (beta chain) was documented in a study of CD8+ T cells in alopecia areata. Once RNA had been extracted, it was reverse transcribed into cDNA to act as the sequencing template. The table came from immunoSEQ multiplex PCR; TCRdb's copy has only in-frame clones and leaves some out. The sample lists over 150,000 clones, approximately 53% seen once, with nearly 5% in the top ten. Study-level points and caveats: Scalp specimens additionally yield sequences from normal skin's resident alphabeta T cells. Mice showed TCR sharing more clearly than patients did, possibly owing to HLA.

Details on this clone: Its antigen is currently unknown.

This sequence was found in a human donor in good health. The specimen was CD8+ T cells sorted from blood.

CDR3 DNA: TGTGCCAGCAGTCCAGACAGGAATGGCTACACCTTC. Translated, it gives CASSPDRNGYTF. This sequence joins TRBV6-6 and TRBJ1-2, with TRBD1 as a possible D gene (6 bases). Looked up from germline, CDR1 is MNHNY and CDR2 is SVGAGI (reference sequence). The CDR3 extends over 12 amino acids. V was clipped by 5 bases and J by 6 bases, with 10 bases between them.